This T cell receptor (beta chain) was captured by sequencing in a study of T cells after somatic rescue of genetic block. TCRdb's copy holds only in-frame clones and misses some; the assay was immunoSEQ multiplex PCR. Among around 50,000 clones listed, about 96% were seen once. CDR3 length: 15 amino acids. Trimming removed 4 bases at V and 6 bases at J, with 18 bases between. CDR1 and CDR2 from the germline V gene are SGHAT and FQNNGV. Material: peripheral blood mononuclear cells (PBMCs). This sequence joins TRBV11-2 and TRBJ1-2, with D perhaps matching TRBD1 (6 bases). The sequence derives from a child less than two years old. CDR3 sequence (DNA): TGTGCCAGCAGCTCATTGACAGGAACCTTCGATGGCTACACCTTC. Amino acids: CASSSLTGTFDGYTF.